Listed below are T cell receptor beta chains from one sample, sequenced in a study of blood T cells in healthy people across ages. TCRdb reanalysed the 5' RACE reads using MiXCR and keeps one entry per CDR3 protein. This sample yields about 1.4 million distinct CDR3 sequences, of which approximately 59% are seen a single time; over 5.5% belongs to the top ten. Sequenced input: blood. The receptors originated from a man aged 18-30 years in good health. The CDR3 runs from the conserved cysteine through the conserved F or W. The order of the fields is D gene, clone size, V gene, J gene, CDR3 DNA, CDR3 protein. The D gene is left open where the match is weak. Size values are once, few and many counts, or a class for expanded clones, and some rows have none.

D: -; size: -; V: TRBV5-5; J: TRBJ2-2; DNA: TGTGCCAGCAGCTTGTATAGGGGAAACACCGGGGAGCTGTTTTTT; CDR3: CASSLYRGNTGELFF
D: -; size: few; V: TRBV7-9; J: TRBJ2-4; DNA: TGTGCCAGCAGCCCCAGGACGGTGTTCCGACCCGAAAACATTCAGTACTTC; CDR3: CASSPRTVFRPENIQYF
D: -; size: many; V: TRBV5-1; J: TRBJ2-5; DNA: TGCGCCAGCAGCTTTCAGCGTCGGCAAGAGACCCAGTACTTC; CDR3: CASSFQRRQETQYF
D: TRBD1; size: -; V: TRBV20-1; J: TRBJ2-1; DNA: TGCAGTGCCTGGGGGCCGGGACAGGGGTTCAATGAGCAGTTCTTC; CDR3: CSAWGPGQGFNEQFF
D: -; size: -; V: TRBV7-9; J: TRBJ2-5; DNA: TGTGCCAGCAGCTTTAGGCTTATCGAGACCCAGTACTTC; CDR3: CASSFRLIETQYF
D: -; size: -; V: TRBV7-9; J: TRBJ2-1; DNA: TGTGCCAGCAGTCCCTTTCCGAGGGGCTCCTACAATGAGCAGTTCTTC; CDR3: CASSPFPRGSYNEQFF
D: -; size: -; V: TRBV29-1; J: TRBJ2-3; DNA: TGCAGCGTTGCGGGGGCCCAGACAGGGATAGTTGATACGCAGTATTTT; CDR3: CSVAGAQTGIVDTQYF
D: TRBD2; size: -; V: TRBV7-9; J: TRBJ2-7; DNA: TGTGCCAGCAGCCCAGGGAGGGACGGCCTCTACGAGCAGTACTTC; CDR3: CASSPGRDGLYEQYF
D: -; size: -; V: TRBV20-1; J: TRBJ1-5; DNA: TGCAGTGCTCACCTCAGGGACAATCAGCCCCAGCATTTT; CDR3: CSAHLRDNQPQHF
D: TRBD1; size: -; V: TRBV3-1; J: TRBJ1-4; DNA: TGTGCCAGCAGCGACAGGGTTGCTAATGAAAAACTGTTTTTT; CDR3: CASSDRVANEKLFF
D: -; size: -; V: TRBV4-1; J: TRBJ1-1; DNA: TGCGCCAGCAGCCAAGAATTTCGGAACACTGAAGCTTTCTTT; CDR3: CASSQEFRNTEAFF
D: TRBD2; size: -; V: TRBV10-3; J: TRBJ2-7; DNA: TGTGCCATCAGTGAGTCGCGGGAGGAGGGGTACGAGCAGTACTTC; CDR3: CAISESREEGYEQYF
D: TRBD1; size: -; V: TRBV4-3; J: TRBJ2-7; DNA: TGCGCCAGCAGCCGGGACAGTCCCTACAATGAGCAGTACTTC; CDR3: CASSRDSPYNEQYF
D: -; size: -; V: TRBV4-2; J: TRBJ1-2; DNA: TGTGCCAGCAGCCAAGAAGGGTCAGGAAACTATGGCTACACCTTC; CDR3: CASSQEGSGNYGYTF
D: -; size: -; V: TRBV28; J: TRBJ1-1; DNA: TGTGCCAGCAGGGGAACAGGGCGGGGAACTGAAGCTTTCTTT; CDR3: CASRGTGRGTEAFF
D: -; size: -; V: TRBV20-1; J: TRBJ2-3; DNA: TGCAGTGCTCCTACCCTCGGGGTACCGGGGGCAGATACGCAGTATTTT; CDR3: CSAPTLGVPGADTQYF
D: TRBD1; size: -; V: TRBV11-2; J: TRBJ1-6; DNA: TGTGCCAGCAGTCTACAGGGGGCCCTTAATTCACCCCTCCACTTT; CDR3: CASSLQGALNSPLHF
D: TRBD1; size: -; V: TRBV4-1; J: TRBJ2-7; DNA: TGCGCCAGCAGCCCCAGCAGGGGGTCAAACTACGAGCAGTACTTC; CDR3: CASSPSRGSNYEQYF
D: TRBD2; size: few; V: TRBV7-2; J: TRBJ2-1; DNA: TGTGCCAGCAGCATAGTCGGGAGGCGGGAGCAGTTCTTC; CDR3: CASSIVGRREQFF
D: TRBD1; size: -; V: TRBV5-1; J: TRBJ2-1; DNA: TGCGCCAGCAGCGGGACAGGGGAGGCTCGGTTGTATGAGCAGTTCTTC; CDR3: CASSGTGEARLYEQFF
D: -; size: once; V: TRBV6-1; J: TRBJ2-7; DNA: TGTGCCACCTCACTCTTTGGCAGCTCCTACGAGCAGTACTTC; CDR3: CATSLFGSSYEQYF
D: -; size: -; V: TRBV7-9; J: TRBJ1-2; DNA: TGTGCCAGCACCCTAGGGGATCCCATTAACTATGGCTACACCTTC; CDR3: CASTLGDPINYGYTF
D: TRBD1; size: -; V: TRBV28; J: TRBJ2-5; DNA: TGTGCCAGCAGTTTAACCGGACAGGGGGCTGAAGAGACCCAGTACTTC; CDR3: CASSLTGQGAEETQYF
D: TRBD2; size: -; V: TRBV5-1; J: TRBJ2-2; DNA: TGCGCCAGCACTCCACGACGGGGGGCGAACACCGGGGAGCTGTTTTTT; CDR3: CASTPRRGANTGELFF
D: TRBD1; size: few; V: TRBV6-2/TRBV6-3; J: TRBJ2-6; DNA: TGTGCCAGCAGTCGACGGGACAGGGCGATCTCTGGGGCCAACGTCCTGACTTTC; CDR3: CASSRRDRAISGANVLTF
D: -; size: -; V: TRBV5-1; J: TRBJ2-5; DNA: TGCGCCAGCAGGGCAGAAGAGACCCAGTACTTC; CDR3: CASRAEETQYF
D: -; size: -; V: TRBV27; J: TRBJ1-1; DNA: TGTGCCAGCAGTTTATTTAGCATGAACACTGAAGCTTTCTTT; CDR3: CASSLFSMNTEAFF
D: -; size: few; V: TRBV6-5; J: TRBJ2-7; DNA: TGTGCCAGCAGTTACTGGCCCGGACCCTCCTACGAGCAGTACTTC; CDR3: CASSYWPGPSYEQYF
D: TRBD1; size: few; V: TRBV5-1; J: TRBJ2-4; DNA: TGCGCCAGCAGCTCGAAGATTCTTGGGACAGGTTCCTGGGAGCAGTACTTC; CDR3: CASSSKILGTGSWEQYF
D: TRBD1; size: few; V: TRBV3-1; J: TRBJ2-5; DNA: TGTGCCAGCAGGCAGGACAGGGCACAAGAGACCCAGTACTTC; CDR3: CASRQDRAQETQYF
D: TRBD2; size: many; V: TRBV5-1; J: TRBJ2-7; DNA: TGTGCCAGCAGCTCCGGGGGGTACGAGCAGTACTTC; CDR3: CASSSGGYEQYF
D: -; size: -; V: TRBV7-9; J: TRBJ2-7; DNA: TGTGCCAGCAGCCCTGCGGCTGGCGTCAACTACGAGCAGTACTTC; CDR3: CASSPAAGVNYEQYF
D: -; size: once; V: TRBV27; J: TRBJ2-1; DNA: TGTGCCAGCAGTACAGGGATTGATGAGCAGTTCTTC; CDR3: CASSTGIDEQFF
D: -; size: -; V: TRBV4-1; J: TRBJ2-5; DNA: TGCGCCAGCAGCCAATTACCACAGAGGGGAGAGACCCAGTACTTC; CDR3: CASSQLPQRGETQYF
D: -; size: -; V: TRBV4-1; J: TRBJ1-5; DNA: TGCGCCAGCAGCCAAGTTATAGGTCACAACCAGCCCCAGCATTTT; CDR3: CASSQVIGHNQPQHF
D: -; size: few; V: TRBV18; J: TRBJ2-5; DNA: TGTGCCAGCTCACCACGACACGTACAAGAGACCCAGTACTTC; CDR3: CASSPRHVQETQYF
D: -; size: -; V: TRBV12-3/TRBV12-4; J: TRBJ2-1; DNA: TGTGCCAGCAAGGGGTGGACGTGGGACAATGAGCAGTTCTTC; CDR3: CASKGWTWDNEQFF
D: -; size: -; V: TRBV20-1; J: TRBJ2-1; DNA: TGCAGTGCTAGAGATCCCTTTGGGAGGTCACAGGGGCCGTTCTTC; CDR3: CSARDPFGRSQGPFF
D: -; size: -; V: TRBV2; J: TRBJ2-7; DNA: TGTGCCAGCAGTGAAGTCGCCAGCAGTGTGTACGAGCAGTACTTC; CDR3: CASSEVASSVYEQYF
D: -; size: -; V: TRBV20-1; J: TRBJ2-5; DNA: TGCAGTGCTAGACTGACCCCCCGGGAGACCCAGTACTTC; CDR3: CSARLTPRETQYF
D: TRBD2; size: -; V: TRBV20-1; J: TRBJ2-3; DNA: TGCAGTGCTAGAGATCTAATCCCAGCGGGAAGAGAGACAGATACGCAGTATTTT; CDR3: CSARDLIPAGRETDTQYF
D: -; size: -; V: TRBV20-1; J: TRBJ2-5; DNA: TGCAGTGCTAGTATTTGGCGGGCCGACCAAGAGACCCAGTACTTC; CDR3: CSASIWRADQETQYF
D: TRBD2; size: -; V: TRBV12-3/TRBV12-4; J: TRBJ2-7; DNA: TGTGACAGCAGGCCGGGACTAGCGGGCTACGAGCAGTACTTC; CDR3: CDSRPGLAGYEQYF
D: -; size: -; V: TRBV19; J: TRBJ1-1; DNA: TGTGCCAGTAGCCTTATGGCCCACACTGAAGCTTTCTTT; CDR3: CASSLMAHTEAFF
D: -; size: -; V: TRBV6-1; J: TRBJ2-5; DNA: TGTGCCAGCAGAAGTCCTCTCCAAGAGACCCAGTACTTC; CDR3: CASRSPLQETQYF
D: TRBD2; size: -; V: TRBV9; J: TRBJ2-2; DNA: TGTGCCAGCAGCGCGAGCGGGGGGGACGGGGAGCTGTTTTTT; CDR3: CASSASGGDGELFF
D: -; size: few; V: TRBV7-2; J: TRBJ2-5; DNA: TGTGCCAGCAGCTTAGTGTCTAGACAAGAGACCCAGTACTTC; CDR3: CASSLVSRQETQYF
D: -; size: -; V: TRBV29-1; J: TRBJ2-2; DNA: TGCAGCGTTGAACCTTTCGGTAACACCGGGGAGCTGTTTTTT; CDR3: CSVEPFGNTGELFF
D: TRBD1; size: -; V: TRBV27; J: TRBJ1-5; DNA: TGTGCCAGCAGTAGACAGGGTCGAGGGCAGCCCCAGCATTTT; CDR3: CASSRQGRGQPQHF
D: -; size: -; V: TRBV7-2; J: TRBJ1-1; DNA: TGTGCCAGCAGCTTTTCTAAGGGCACTGAAGCTTTCTTT; CDR3: CASSFSKGTEAFF
D: TRBD1; size: -; V: TRBV4-3; J: TRBJ2-5; DNA: TGCGCCAGCAGCCGTGGGTGGACAGGGGAAGAGACCCAGTACTTC; CDR3: CASSRGWTGEETQYF
D: -; size: -; V: TRBV14; J: TRBJ2-3; DNA: TGTGCCAGCAGTCCTTCAGGGTTCACAGATACGCAGTATTTT; CDR3: CASSPSGFTDTQYF
D: -; size: -; V: TRBV2; J: TRBJ2-7; DNA: TGTGCCAGCGAGTCGGAGGCCGGGACTCTCTCCTACGAGCAGTACTTC; CDR3: CASESEAGTLSYEQYF
D: TRBD2; size: few; V: TRBV10-3; J: TRBJ2-5; DNA: TGTGCCATCAGTCCTCGACTAGCGGGAGAAGAGACCCAGTACTTC; CDR3: CAISPRLAGEETQYF
D: TRBD1; size: -; V: TRBV10-3; J: TRBJ2-1; DNA: TGTGCCATCAGTAATTTTGACAGGGGTGATTCCAATGAGCAGTTCTTC; CDR3: CAISNFDRGDSNEQFF